Each of the 25 T cell receptor beta chains below was sequenced from the same sample in a study of identifying expanded T cells in peripheral blood. Measured with immunoSEQ multiplex PCR; TCRdb has only the in-frame clones, and not every one. The sample lists roughly 92,000 clones, 88% occurring once. Material for sequencing was blood. Source of these receptors: a person aged 18 to 70 in good health.

This clone was counted between two and nine times. V is TRBV28 and J is TRBJ2-7, with TRBD2 matching over 8 bases. V shed 3 bases and J 7 bases; nucleotides not matched to a gene: 8. The length of the CDR3 is 14 residues. Germline CDR1 MDHEN, CDR2 SYDVKM. CDR3 protein: CASSFLGGAREQYF. The CDR3 DNA reads TGTGCCAGCAGTTTTCTCGGGGGGGCGAGGGAGCAGTACTTC.

The CDR3 loop is CASSQGGGTQETQYF. CDR3 bases: TGCGCCAGCAGCCAAGGCGGGGGGACCCAAGAGACCCAGTACTTC. This chain uses TRBV4-3 with TRBJ2-5; 8 bases align to TRBD2. After removal of 1 base from V and 1 base from J, the junction contained 2 bases not matched to a gene. This CDR3 contains 15 residues. Germline lookup yields CDR1 LGHNA and CDR2 YSLEER.

This chain uses TRBV30 with TRBJ2-4; 9 bases map to TRBD1. The germline gives CDR1 GTSNPN, CDR2 SVGIG (reference sequence). There are 14 residues in the CDR3. J lost 8 bases, V lost 2 bases, and 7 bases had no gene match. The CDR3 nucleotides read TGTGCCTGGAGTCCTACAGGGGGCGCGGACATTCAGTACTTC. Translating it yields CAWSPTGGADIQYF.

This sequence joins TRBV21-1 and TRBJ2-3; the table's D call of TRBD1 was not tested on the DNA. TRBV21-1 is tagged as a pseudogene. There are 16 residues in the CDR3. CDR3 amino acids: CASTDPGQASTDTQYF. CDR3 DNA sequence: TGTGCCAGCACCGATCCGGGACAGGCTAGCACAGATACGCAGTATTTT.

The chain couples TRBV5-6 to TRBJ2-2, with D possibly called TRBD1 or TRBD2 (5 bases each). CDR3 length: 14 amino acids. Germline CDR1 is SGHDT and CDR2 is YYEEEE. V was clipped by 9 bases and J by 2 bases, with 14 bases between them. CDR3 DNA: TGTGCCACCGGGCAGGGACGAAACACCGGGGAGCTGTTTTTT. Amino acid sequence: CATGQGRNTGELFF.

The chain couples TRBV7-6 to TRBJ2-1, with 10 bases matching TRBD1. The trim removed 5 bases at V and 7 bases at J, leaving 17 bases unmatched. The CDR3 contains 18 residues. Germline V CDR1 and CDR2: SGHVS, FNYEAQ. The CDR3, as DNA: TGTGCCAGCAGCAACCGGGACAGGGGTAGCTTGGGGTTTAATGAGCAGTTCTTC. Amino acids: CASSNRDRGSLGFNEQFF.

The gene calls are TRBV6-1 and TRBJ1-2, with D unresolved. In germline, CDR1 is MNHNS, CDR2 SASEGT. The CDR3 has 11 residues. V lost 9 bases, J lost 4 bases, and 9 bases lay in between. The CDR3 coding sequence is TGTGCCAGGCATGGACTCTATGGCTACACCTTC. This sequence encodes CARHGLYGYTF.

The chain is built from TRBV5-6 and TRBJ1-4; D may be TRBD1 (6 bases). Trimming stripped 2 bases from V and 5 bases from J, with 13 bases between. The CDR3 covers 15 residues. Germline V CDR1 and CDR2: SGHDT, YYEEEE. In nucleotides, the CDR3 is TGTGCCAGCAGCTTAAACAGGGCCGTGAATGAAAAACTGTTTTTT. It is translated as CASSLNRAVNEKLFF.

V usage is TRBV5-1 and J usage is TRBJ2-1; D unresolved. With 0 bases removed from V and 3 bases from J, the gap between germline ends came to 4 bases. Per germline, CDR1 SGHRS and CDR2 YFSETQ. This CDR3 spans 13 amino acids. The CDR3 region has the DNA TGCGCCAGCAGCTTGGACAGCTACAATGAGCAGTTCTTC. Amino acid sequence: CASSLDSYNEQFF.

The chain combines TRBV7-7 with TRBJ1-4; unclear D gene. Germline loops: CDR1 SSHAT, CDR2 FNYEAQ (reference sequence). The CDR3 is 13 amino acids. The V end lost 5 bases, the J end lost 11 bases, and 15 bases lay between the germline ends. The CDR3 bases are TGTGCCAGCAGCCAAACTCAAGGAGGGAAACTGTTTTTT. The encoded protein is CASSQTQGGKLFF.

The chain joins TRBV4-3 to TRBJ2-7, with D perhaps TRBD1 (5 bases). The V gene lost 1 base and the J gene lost 0 bases, with 16 bases spanning the gap. The length of the CDR3 is 17 residues. Germline V gene data show CDR1 as LGHNA and CDR2 as YSLEER. CDR3 coding DNA: TGCGCCAGCAGCCAAGTGCAGGGCCTATGGAGCTCCTACGAGCAGTACTTC. Translated: CASSQVQGLWSSYEQYF.

This clone was picked up one time. J is TRBJ1-1 and V is TRBV10-2, with 7 bases that match TRBD1. Per germline, CDR1 WSHSY and CDR2 SAAADI. The trim removed 6 bases at V and 0 bases at J, leaving 4 bases unmatched. This CDR3 region has 14 residues. The CDR3 DNA follows: TGCGCCAGCAGGATGGGACAGTTGAACACTGAAGCTTTCTTT. This translates into CASRMGQLNTEAFF.

The CDR3 DNA follows: TGCGCCAGCAGCCAAGGGCCTGGACAGAGCCAAGAGACCCAGTACTTC. This encodes CASSQGPGQSQETQYF. The chain uses TRBV4-3 and TRBJ2-5, with D possibly matching TRBD1 (6 bases). CDR1 and CDR2 from the germline V gene are LGHNA and YSLEER. CDR3 length: 16 amino acids. V was trimmed by 1 base and J by 1 base, leaving 13 bases between them.

The chain employs TRBV18 and TRBJ2-7; no reliable D call. This CDR3 region has 14 residues. Per the germline V gene, CDR1 is KGHSH and CDR2 is LQKENI. With 0 bases removed from V and 2 bases from J, the gap between germline ends came to 8 bases. The CDR3 nucleotides are TGTGCCAGCTCACCACCGGGCTCTGCCTACGAGCAGTACTTC. Translated, it gives CASSPPGSAYEQYF.

This rearrangement joins TRBV27 to TRBJ2-2; TRBD1 aligns across 9 bases. CDR3 length: 15 amino acids. The V gene's germline CDR1 is MNHEY and CDR2 SMNVEV (reference sequence). With V trimmed by 5 bases and J by 5 bases, 6 bases remained unmatched. The CDR3 spells CASSPGTGRTGELFF. CDR3 in DNA: TGTGCCAGCAGTCCGGGGACAGGGCGAACCGGGGAGCTGTTTTTT.

The V gene is TRBV9, the J gene TRBJ2-5, with D unclear. CDR3 length: 13 amino acids. Trimming removed 0 bases at V and 3 bases at J, with 6 bases between. Germline CDR1 reads SGDLS; CDR2 reads YYNGEE. CDR3 nucleotide sequence: TGTGCCAGCAGCGTAGAAGAGGAAGAGACCCAGTACTTC. It translates to CASSVEEEETQYF.

The rearrangement links TRBV6-5 to TRBJ1-5; D gene unclear. The germline V gene encodes CDR1 MNHEY and CDR2 SVGAGI. The CDR3 extends over 13 amino acids. Deletions cut 2 bases from V and 5 bases from J, with 7 bases between. CDR3 bases: TGTGCCAGCAGTTACAATCAGGATCAGCCCCAGCATTTT. It yields the protein CASSYNQDQPQHF.

The V and J genes are TRBV4-1 and TRBJ1-6; maybe TRBD1 (5 bases). Germline V gene sequence: CDR1 MGHRA, CDR2 YSYEKL. This CDR3 is built from 18 residues. V was cut by 3 bases and J by 6 bases, with 21 bases left in between. The CDR3 protein is CASSHPRRGPSANSPLHF. The CDR3 DNA reads as TGCGCCAGCAGCCATCCCCGCCGGGGCCCTTCGGCTAATTCACCCCTCCACTTT.

The chain carries TRBV7-2 and TRBJ2-7, with D perhaps matching TRBD1 (5 bases). The CDR3 has 11 residues. The V end was cut by 5 bases, the J end by 10 bases, with 12 bases between. Germline V CDR1 and CDR2: SGHTA, FQGNSA. This CDR3 reads CASSRGLDQYF. For the CDR3, the DNA is TGTGCCAGCAGCAGGGGTCTGGACCAGTACTTC.

The rearrangement joins TRBV6-1 to TRBJ2-1; D unresolved. Germline CDR1 reads MNHNS; CDR2 reads SASEGT. The CDR3 extends over 13 amino acids. V dropped 3 bases and J dropped 7 bases, with 10 bases sitting between them. For the CDR3, the DNA is TGTGCCAGCAGTGAGGTTGATGAGAATGAGCAGTTCTTC. Amino acids: CASSEVDENEQFF.

The chain recombines TRBV15 with TRBJ1-5; D gene ambiguous. The CDR3 is 16 residues long. CDR1 and CDR2 from the germline V gene are LNHNV and YYDKDF (reference sequence). Trimming shortened V by 2 bases and J by 4 bases, and 15 bases separated the two germline ends. The CDR3 nucleotides read TGTGCCACCAGCAGACCGCCGGGAGGAACAAATCAGCCCCAGCATTTT. Its protein product is CATSRPPGGTNQPQHF.

This chain joins TRBV6-5 and TRBJ2-7; 11 bases are a match to TRBD1. The V gene's germline CDR1 is MNHEY and CDR2 SVGAGI. Trimming cost V 6 bases and J 5 bases; bases outside gene matches: 6. The CDR3 spans 14 residues. CDR3 residues: CASRQTGQGDEQYF. In nucleotides, the CDR3 is TGTGCCAGCAGGCAAACGGGACAGGGGGACGAGCAGTACTTC.

V usage is TRBV4-3 and J usage is TRBJ2-3, with D perhaps TRBD1 or TRBD2 (7 bases each). CDR1 is LGHNA, CDR2 YSLEER, per germline. Trimming took off 0 bases at V and 5 bases at J, with 18 bases between the two ends. The CDR3 extends over 17 amino acids. The CDR3 bases are TGCGCCAGCAGCCAAGAATCTCCGACAGGGAGGGAAGATACGCAGTATTTT. Encoded protein: CASSQESPTGREDTQYF.

The V gene is TRBV6-1, the J gene TRBJ1-1; perhaps TRBD1 as D (6 bases). Germline CDR1 reads MNHNS; CDR2 reads SASEGT. V was trimmed by 0 bases and J by 13 bases, leaving 15 bases between them. CDR3 length equals 13 residues. The CDR3 DNA reads as TGTGCCAGCAGTGAAGCGCGGGACACCGAGTATTTCTTT. Protein sequence: CASSEARDTEYFF.

The rearrangement links TRBV13 to TRBJ1-5; D is possibly TRBD1 (6 bases). Germline V gene lookup returns CDR1 PRHDT and CDR2 FYEKMQ (reference sequence). The CDR3 has 14 residues. The V and J ends lost 5 bases and 4 bases respectively, with 12 bases between them. The chain's CDR3 is CASSLGTINQPQHF. DNA for the CDR3: TGTGCCAGCAGCCTCGGGACAATAAATCAGCCCCAGCATTTT.